Presented here are 30 T cell receptor beta chains from one specimen sequenced in a study of cytomegalovirus exposure and HLA in healthy donors. TCRdb's table, derived via immunoSEQ multiplex PCR, lists solely in-frame clones and lacks some. The table shows about 63,000 clones, with 89% occurring only once. Sequenced: PBMCs. These receptors were obtained from a woman in her late teens or twenties in good health and CMV-seronegative.

This rearrangement joins TRBV28 to TRBJ1-2; 9 positions match TRBD1. The germline V gene encodes CDR1 MDHEN and CDR2 SYDVKM. The CDR3 is 14 amino acids. V gave up 7 bases and J gave up 6 bases; unmatched junction bases: 9. In DNA form, the CDR3 reads TGTGCCAGCATCACGGGACAGGGTTTGGATGGCTACACCTTC. Its translation: CASITGQGLDGYTF.

The chain combines TRBV14 with TRBJ2-3; D remains ambiguous. Trimming cost V 2 bases and J 0 bases, with 15 bases left between them. Germline V gene lookup returns CDR1 SGHDN and CDR2 FVKESK. The CDR3 totals 17 residues. The CDR3 region has the DNA TGTGCCAGCAGCCAAAGCCCCCAGGCGTCTAGCACAGATACGCAGTATTTT. Its protein is CASSQSPQASSTDTQYF.

The rearrangement links TRBV10-2 to TRBJ2-3; TRBD2 agrees at 7 bases. With V trimmed by 5 bases and J by 0 bases, 2 bases remained unmatched. From germline, CDR1 is WSHSY and CDR2 SAAADI. The CDR3 extends over 14 amino acids. CDR3 loop: CASSFGGSTDTQYF. The CDR3 DNA follows: TGCGCCAGCAGTTTCGGGGGGAGCACAGATACGCAGTATTTT.

V gene TRBV6-5 combines with J gene TRBJ2-7, with D possibly TRBD1 on 6 matching bases. This CDR3 is 15 amino acids long. Germline lookup yields CDR1 MNHEY and CDR2 SVGAGI. V was shortened by 0 bases and J by 6 bases, with 15 bases between the two germline ends. The DNA for the CDR3 is TGTGCCAGCAGTTACTCCCAGGGGTCTATCTTCGAGCAGTACTTC. Translating gives CASSYSQGSIFEQYF.

The V and J genes are TRBV7-2 and TRBJ2-1, with TRBD2 as a possible D gene (6 bases). Germline V lookup: CDR1 SGHTA, CDR2 FQGNSA. The germline V and J ends were trimmed by 2 bases and 2 bases, with 10 bases remaining between them. The CDR3 extends over 15 amino acids. Here the CDR3 reads CASSLTGSTYNEQFF. In nucleotides, the CDR3 is TGTGCCAGCAGCTTAACCGGGAGCACCTACAATGAGCAGTTCTTC.

The chain is built from TRBV28 and TRBJ1-1, with 8 positions matching TRBD1. The ends lost 3 bases at V and 6 bases at J; junction bases unmatched: 6. The CDR3 has 14 residues. Per the germline V gene, CDR1 is MDHEN and CDR2 is SYDVKM. The CDR3 region is CASSLRTGFSEAFF. The CDR3, as DNA: TGTGCCAGCAGTTTGAGGACAGGGTTTTCTGAAGCTTTCTTT.

CDR3 sequence reads: CASSIPSGSSPDTQYF. As DNA, the CDR3 is TGCGCCAGCAGTATACCGAGCGGGAGTAGCCCAGATACGCAGTATTTT. The gene calls are TRBV10-2 and TRBJ2-3, with TRBD2 matching 8 bases. Germline V lookup: CDR1 WSHSY, CDR2 SAAADI. V gave up 5 bases and J gave up 4 bases; unmatched junction bases: 11. This CDR3 has 16 amino acids.

This clone came up a few times. J is TRBJ2-1 and V is TRBV7-9; 14 nucleotides align to TRBD2. Losses at the gene ends were 5 bases for V and 4 bases for J; bases not matched to a gene: 7. This CDR3 spans 17 amino acids. CDR1 and CDR2 (germline): SEHNR, FQNEAQ (reference sequence). The DNA of the CDR3 is TGTGCCAGCAGCCCCAGGACTAGCGGGAGGTCTTACAATGAGCAGTTCTTC. This codes for CASSPRTSGRSYNEQFF.

This rearrangement joins TRBV10-3 to TRBJ2-7, with TRBD1 identical over 9 bases. With 7 bases clipped from V and 4 bases from J, the junction kept 2 bases outside the gene matches. This CDR3 has 12 residues. CDR1 and CDR2 from the germline V gene are ENHRY and SYGVKD. The CDR3 DNA reads TGTGCCATCAAGGGACAGGGTTACGAGCAGTACTTC. Its protein product is CAIKGQGYEQYF.

This chain uses TRBV6-1 with TRBJ2-4; TRBD1 matches 7 bases. V lost 6 bases to trimming and J lost 7 bases; unmatched junction nucleotides: 6. The CDR3 is made up of 13 amino acids. CDR1 is MNHNS and CDR2 is SASEGT in the germline V gene. The CDR3 region is CASRRDSVNIQYF. The CDR3 nucleotides are TGTGCCAGCAGACGGGACAGCGTGAACATTCAGTACTTC.

The chain links TRBV18 to TRBJ1-1; TRBD1 matches at 11 bases. Germline V gene data show CDR1 as KGHSH and CDR2 as LQKENI. This CDR3 is built from 15 residues. The J segment lost 4 bases and the V segment lost 3 bases, leaving 4 bases of the junction unmatched. For the CDR3, the DNA is TGTGCCAGCTCACCCTCCGGGACAGGGGGCACTGAAGCTTTCTTT. This encodes CASSPSGTGGTEAFF.

The gene calls are TRBV19 and TRBJ2-1, with 7 bases aligning to TRBD1. The V gene's germline CDR1 is LNHDA and CDR2 SQIVND (reference sequence). There are 14 residues in the CDR3. The J segment lost 4 bases and the V segment lost 1 base, leaving 1 base of the junction unmatched. CDR3 protein: CASSIARGYNEQFF. In DNA, the CDR3 is TGTGCCAGTAGTATAGCCAGGGGGTACAATGAGCAGTTCTTC.

This sequence joins TRBV29-1 and TRBJ1-2; 8 bases are shared with TRBD1. There are 13 residues in the CDR3. Germline values: CDR1 SQVTM, CDR2 ANQGSEA. V was pared by 5 bases and J by 1 base, with 3 bases of the junction left unmatched. This chain's CDR3 is CSVTGGFNYGYTF. CDR3 nucleotide sequence: TGCAGCGTTACAGGGGGTTTTAACTATGGCTACACCTTC.

CDR3 sequence: CASSLSYEQYF. DNA for the CDR3: TGTGCCAGCAGCCTATCCTACGAGCAGTACTTC. V usage is TRBV7-2 and J usage is TRBJ2-7; the D is unclear. The CDR3 covers 11 residues. The germline V gene encodes CDR1 SGHTA and CDR2 FQGNSA. V was pared by 5 bases and J by 1 base, with 3 bases between. The full variable domain, with the rest looked up from reference TRBV7-2 and TRBJ2-7, is GAGVSQSPSNKVTEKGKDVELRCDPISGHTALYWYRQSLGQGLEFLIYFQGNSAPDKSGLPSDRFSAERTGGSVSTLTIQRTQQEDSAVYLCASSLSYEQYFGPGTRLTVT.

This clone has more than one count but fewer than ten. The V call is TRBV7-9, the J call TRBJ2-7, with D tentatively TRBD2 (6 bases). The CDR3 spans 14 residues. Trimming removed 2 bases at V and 3 bases at J, with 11 bases between. From germline, CDR1 is SEHNR and CDR2 FQNEAQ (reference sequence). The CDR3 here is CASSLQRRDYEQYF. The CDR3 DNA is TGTGCCAGCAGCTTACAGCGGCGGGACTACGAGCAGTACTTC.

On this clone: The junction shows a germline mismatch at one end, possibly a read error. V gene TRBV27 combines with J gene TRBJ2-3; TRBD2 matches 7 bases. The germline CDR1 and CDR2 sequences are MNHEY and SMNVEV (reference sequence). The CDR3 covers 13 residues. CDR3 DNA sequence: TGTGCCAGCAGTTTATCACCCCGGACTAGGACCGTATTT. It yields the protein CASSLSPRTRTVF.

The J gene is TRBJ2-3, the V gene TRBV11-1, with D possibly matching TRBD2 (6 bases). CDR1 and CDR2 (germline): SGHAT, FQDESV (reference sequence). Trimming shortened V by 7 bases and J by 6 bases, and 17 bases separated the two germline ends. The CDR3 is made up of 14 amino acids. The CDR3 sequence is CASTPGDTRDTQYF. The CDR3 nucleotides are TGTGCCAGCACCCCGGGGGATACTCGGGATACGCAGTATTTT.

The CDR3 DNA is TGTGCCCTGGAAACAGGGAGGGCCGAGCAGTACTTC. Translated, it gives CALETGRAEQYF. The rearrangement links TRBV30 to TRBJ2-7; D perhaps matches TRBD2 (7 bases). CDR3 length equals 12 residues. Germline lookup yields CDR1 GTSNPN and CDR2 SVGIG (reference sequence). V shed 8 bases and J shed 6 bases, with 17 bases lying between them.

V is TRBV11-2 and J is TRBJ2-7; 9 positions match TRBD1. The CDR3 loop spans 15 amino acids. In germline, CDR1 is SGHAT, CDR2 FQNNGV. V lost 1 base to trimming and J lost 3 bases; unmatched junction nucleotides: 4. The CDR3 DNA sequence: TGTGCCAGCAGCTTAGTGGGGACAGGGCTCTACGAGCAGTACTTC. It codes for CASSLVGTGLYEQYF.

The chain combines TRBV4-1 with TRBJ2-1; 9 bases match TRBD1. Germline loops: CDR1 MGHRA, CDR2 YSYEKL. V was clipped by 4 bases and J by 6 bases; unmatched bases: 4. This CDR3 has 14 amino acids. The CDR3 reads CASSLGTGRNEQFF. In DNA form, the CDR3 reads TGCGCCAGCAGCCTGGGGACAGGGCGCAATGAGCAGTTCTTC.

The gene calls are TRBV6-5 and TRBJ2-5, with D perhaps matching TRBD1 (6 bases). Trimming cost V 4 bases and J 7 bases, with 19 bases left between them. In germline, CDR1 is MNHEY, CDR2 SVGAGI. The CDR3 sequence is 15 residues long. The CDR3 sequence is CASSSSGTSAMTQYF. The CDR3 nucleotides read TGTGCCAGCAGTTCATCCGGGACATCAGCCATGACCCAGTACTTC.

This clone has only a few counts. The rearrangement links TRBV7-2 to TRBJ1-1, with D unresolved. CDR1 and CDR2 from the germline V gene are SGHTA and FQGNSA. The CDR3 covers 14 residues. The V end lost 0 bases, the J end lost 1 base, and 6 bases lay between the germline ends. For the CDR3, the DNA is TGTGCCAGCAGCTTAGCGCTACGGAACACTGAAGCTTTCTTT. Translation: CASSLALRNTEAFF.

The chain links TRBV27 to TRBJ1-4, with D maybe TRBD1 (5 bases). CDR1 is MNHEY and CDR2 is SMNVEV in the germline V gene (reference sequence). Trimming removed 0 bases at V and 0 bases at J, with 17 bases between. The CDR3 loop spans 19 amino acids. The CDR3 DNA is TGTGCCAGCAGTTTATCGTGGGGCAGTGGGGTATCAACTAATGAAAAACTGTTTTTT. Its protein product is CASSLSWGSGVSTNEKLFF. The variable domain in full, with the rest retrieved from reference TRBV27 and TRBJ1-4, is EAQVTQNPRYLITVTGKKLTVTCSQNMNHEYMSWYRQDPGLGLRQIYYSMNVEVTDKGDVPEGYKVSRKEKRNFPLILESPSPNQTSLYFCASSLSWGSGVSTNEKLFFGSGTQLSVL.

The V gene is TRBV29-1, the J gene TRBJ1-1; no reliable D call. The CDR3 has 12 amino acids. V lost 5 bases and J 3 bases, leaving 10 bases between the germline ends. Germline V lookup: CDR1 SQVTM, CDR2 ANQGSEA. CDR3 sequence (DNA): TGCAGCGTTAGTTCGGGGTACACTGAAGCTTTCTTT. It specifies CSVSSGYTEAFF.

Many counts were recorded for this clone. The chain couples TRBV6-4 to TRBJ1-6, with D tentatively TRBD1 (6 bases). Germline CDR1 is MRHNA and CDR2 is SNTAGT. The CDR3 covers 14 residues. Trimming pared 0 bases from V and 10 bases from J, leaving 10 bases between. The chain's CDR3 is CASSDSQGGSPLHF. Here the CDR3 DNA reads TGTGCCAGCAGTGACTCACAGGGAGGGTCACCCCTCCACTTT.

This clone was seen only once. This chain uses TRBV2 with TRBJ2-1; 10 bases are shared with TRBD2. Germline values: CDR1 SNHLY, CDR2 FYNNEI. V lost 8 bases, J lost 6 bases, and 10 bases stayed unmatched. This CDR3 is built from 15 residues. CDR3 DNA: TGTGCCAGCGGCCTAGGGAGCGGGAGGGGCAATGAGCAGTTCTTC. This encodes CASGLGSGRGNEQFF.

This clone appeared a few times. CDR3 in DNA: TGTGCCAGCAGCATACAATCCCCCTTACTAAATTCACCCCTCCACTTT. This gives the protein CASSIQSPLLNSPLHF. The chain is built from TRBV7-9 and TRBJ1-6; D ambiguous. The CDR3 is made up of 16 amino acids. The germline CDR1 and CDR2 sequences are SEHNR and FQNEAQ (reference sequence). V lost 5 bases and J lost 7, with 18 bases in between.

This CDR3 reads CASSLITAYEQYF. The CDR3 DNA reads TGTGCCAGCAGCTTGATAACAGCCTACGAGCAGTACTTC. The V and J genes are TRBV5-5 and TRBJ2-7, with D unresolved. This CDR3 comprises 13 residues. Per the germline V gene, CDR1 is SGHKS and CDR2 is YYEKEE (reference sequence). Trimming removed 1 base from V and 2 bases from J, with 7 bases in between.

V usage is TRBV28 and J usage is TRBJ1-1, with D hard to call. The CDR3 covers 14 residues. V lost 3 bases, J lost 0 bases, and 8 bases lay in between. Germline assignment: CDR1 MDHEN and CDR2 SYDVKM. CDR3: CASSFRLMNTEAFF. As DNA, the CDR3 is TGTGCCAGCAGTTTTCGACTAATGAACACTGAAGCTTTCTTT.

The chain links TRBV7-9 to TRBJ2-1, with D possibly matching TRBD1 (6 bases). CDR3 size: 14 residues. V was cut by 3 bases and J by 7 bases, with 13 bases left in between. The V gene's germline CDR1 is SEHNR and CDR2 FQNEAQ (reference sequence). CDR3 DNA: TGTGCCAGCAGCTTGGCGCAGGGGTCGAATGAGCAGTTCTTC. It yields the protein CASSLAQGSNEQFF.